These T cell receptor beta chains were read from a single sample in a study of response to subunit inactivated influenza vaccine. Each CDR3 protein gets one entry after TCRdb re-called the RT-PCR reads with MiXCR. The sample includes 550,000 to 650,000 distinct CDR3 sequences, approximately 12% of them seen just once. Sequencing used PBMCs from blood, obtained on the day of vaccination. These receptors came from a man aged 45-65 years who received an inactivated influenza vaccine. CDR3s include the opening cysteine and the closing phenylalanine or tryptophan. The D gene is left open where the match is weak. Size values are once, few and many counts, or a class for expanded clones, and some rows have none.

size: few
J: TRBJ2-7
D: -
V: TRBV12-3/TRBV12-4
CDR3: CASSRWYEQYF
DNA: TGTGCCAGCAGCCGCTGGTACGAGCAGTACTTC

size: -
J: TRBJ2-3
D: TRBD2
V: TRBV6-1
CDR3: CASTQGAGIITDTQYF
DNA: TGTGCCAGCACCCAAGGAGCGGGGATCATCACAGATACGCAGTATTTT

size: many
J: TRBJ2-7
D: -
V: TRBV2
CDR3: CASSGTAGYEQYF
DNA: TGTGCCAGCAGTGGGACCGCCGGCTACGAGCAGTACTTC

size: few
J: TRBJ2-7
D: TRBD2
V: TRBV5-1
CDR3: CASSYKGAGGLDEQYF
DNA: TGCGCCAGCAGCTATAAAGGGGCGGGAGGGCTGGACGAGCAGTACTTC

size: -
J: TRBJ2-5
D: -
V: TRBV28
CDR3: CASSDRYLNQETQYF
DNA: TGTGCCAGCAGTGACAGGTACCTGAACCAAGAGACCCAGTACTTC

size: -
J: TRBJ2-7
D: TRBD1
V: TRBV7-2
CDR3: CASSRAGTDSYEQYF
DNA: TGTGCCAGCAGTAGAGCCGGGACAGACTCCTACGAGCAGTACTTC

size: -
J: TRBJ2-3
D: -
V: TRBV11-2
CDR3: CASSLEYRRIRGHNLGTDTQYF
DNA: TGTGCCAGCAGCTTAGAATATCGACGTATCAGGGGTCATAATCTTGGCACAGATACGCAGTATTTT

size: few
J: TRBJ1-1
D: -
V: TRBV7-9
CDR3: CASSLVRGWAEAFF
DNA: TGTGCCAGCAGCTTAGTCCGGGGATGGGCTGAAGCTTTCTTT

size: -
J: TRBJ2-5
D: TRBD1
V: TRBV27
CDR3: CASSPDRGWETQYF
DNA: TGTGCCAGCAGTCCCGACAGGGGGTGGGAGACCCAGTACTTC

size: -
J: TRBJ2-5
D: TRBD1
V: TRBV7-9
CDR3: CASSDRGRLSFVETQYF
DNA: TGTGCCAGCAGCGACAGGGGGAGGCTTTCCTTCGTGGAGACCCAGTACTTC

size: -
J: TRBJ2-7
D: TRBD1
V: TRBV7-9
CDR3: CASSKRTGGYEQYF
DNA: TGTGCCAGCAGCAAACGGACAGGGGGGTACGAGCAGTACTTC

size: many
J: TRBJ2-1
D: -
V: TRBV12-3/TRBV12-4
CDR3: CASSQDRVGEQFF
DNA: TGTGCCAGCAGTCAGGACAGAGTCGGTGAGCAGTTCTTC

size: few
J: TRBJ2-2
D: -
V: TRBV3-1
CDR3: CASSREREELFF
DNA: TGTGCCAGCAGCCGAGAGCGTGAAGAGCTGTTTTTT

size: -
J: TRBJ2-5
D: -
V: TRBV20-1
CDR3: CSASRGTQYF
DNA: TGCAGTGCTAGTAGGGGGACCCAGTACTTC

size: -
J: TRBJ1-2
D: TRBD1
V: TRBV5-5
CDR3: CASSLGGDRVYGYTF
DNA: TGTGCCAGCAGCCTGGGGGGGGACAGGGTCTATGGCTACACCTTC

size: few
J: TRBJ2-3
D: -
V: TRBV12-3/TRBV12-4
CDR3: CASREGSTDTQYF
DNA: TGTGCCAGCCGAGAGGGGAGCACAGATACGCAGTATTTT

size: few
J: TRBJ1-2
D: -
V: TRBV27
CDR3: CASSLSGAGYGYTF
DNA: TGTGCCAGCAGTTTATCGGGGGCAGGATATGGCTACACCTTC

size: many
J: TRBJ2-2
D: -
V: TRBV5-1
CDR3: CASSLRDINTGELFF
DNA: TGCGCCAGCAGCTTGAGGGACATCAACACCGGGGAGCTGTTTTTT

size: few
J: TRBJ1-5
D: -
V: TRBV18
CDR3: CASSPSGARFQPQHF
DNA: TGTGCCAGCTCACCTTCAGGGGCTAGGTTTCAGCCCCAGCATTTT

size: -
J: TRBJ2-1
D: TRBD2
V: TRBV9
CDR3: CASSVNSGSSYNEQFF
DNA: TGTGCCAGCAGCGTCAATAGCGGGAGCTCCTACAATGAGCAGTTCTTC

size: -
J: TRBJ2-1
D: -
V: TRBV28
CDR3: CASNPIQGGQENEQFF
DNA: TGTGCCAGCAACCCGATACAGGGGGGGCAAGAGAATGAGCAGTTCTTC

size: many
J: TRBJ1-2
D: -
V: TRBV5-1
CDR3: CASSLGHGDYGYTF
DNA: TGCGCCAGCAGCTTAGGACACGGAGACTATGGCTACACCTTC

size: -
J: TRBJ2-7
D: -
V: TRBV4-3
CDR3: CASSQDPGFYEQYF
DNA: TGCGCCAGCAGCCAAGATCCGGGATTCTACGAGCAGTACTTC

size: -
J: TRBJ2-7
D: TRBD2
V: TRBV25-1
CDR3: CASTTGGARGYEQYF
DNA: TGTGCCAGCACCACCGGGGGGGCTAGAGGCTACGAGCAGTACTTC

size: few
J: TRBJ2-3
D: -
V: TRBV5-1
CDR3: CASRRLPEGADTQYF
DNA: TGCGCCAGCAGGCGCCTTCCCGAGGGCGCAGATACGCAGTATTTT

size: -
J: TRBJ1-5
D: -
V: TRBV18
CDR3: CASSGEGQHF
DNA: TGTGCCAGCTCGGGTGAAGGCCAGCATTTT

size: -
J: TRBJ2-1
D: -
V: TRBV14
CDR3: CASSHMGGSYNEQFF
DNA: TGTGCCAGCAGCCATATGGGTGGGAGTTACAATGAGCAGTTCTTC

size: few
J: TRBJ1-1
D: -
V: TRBV11-2
CDR3: CASSLDGAGTEAFF
DNA: TGTGCCAGCAGCTTAGATGGGGCTGGCACTGAAGCTTTCTTT

size: -
J: TRBJ2-1
D: TRBD1
V: TRBV29-1
CDR3: CSVEAMDRTFANEQFF
DNA: TGCAGCGTTGAGGCGATGGACAGGACGTTTGCCAATGAGCAGTTCTTC

size: -
J: TRBJ2-5
D: TRBD2
V: TRBV15
CDR3: CATFHAGGRETQYF
DNA: TGTGCCACCTTCCATGCGGGAGGCCGAGAGACCCAGTACTTC

size: few
J: TRBJ1-1
D: -
V: TRBV4-1
CDR3: CASTKDIYAEAFF
DNA: TGCGCCAGCACGAAGGACATCTACGCTGAAGCTTTCTTT

size: few
J: TRBJ2-2
D: -
V: TRBV10-3
CDR3: CAISESGHRNTGELFF
DNA: TGTGCCATCAGTGAGAGTGGGCACAGGAACACCGGGGAGCTGTTTTTT

size: few
J: TRBJ1-1
D: -
V: TRBV6-2/TRBV6-3
CDR3: CASRPQGAGAFF
DNA: TGTGCCAGCAGACCCCAGGGCGCCGGAGCTTTCTTT

size: -
J: TRBJ1-1
D: TRBD1
V: TRBV19
CDR3: CATRPTGGFETEAFF
DNA: TGTGCCACTCGCCCTACAGGGGGGTTTGAAACTGAAGCTTTCTTT

size: -
J: TRBJ1-2
D: -
V: TRBV12-3/TRBV12-4
CDR3: CASSPMTPNYGYTF
DNA: TGTGCCAGCAGCCCGATGACACCGAACTATGGCTACACCTTC

size: -
J: TRBJ2-7
D: -
V: TRBV30
CDR3: CAWSQSRGQQYF
DNA: TGTGCCTGGAGTCAGTCGAGGGGTCAGCAGTACTTC

size: -
J: TRBJ2-1
D: -
V: TRBV5-1
CDR3: CASSLRRSLAYNEQFF
DNA: TGCGCCAGCAGCCTACGTCGGAGCTTAGCCTACAATGAGCAGTTCTTC

size: few
J: TRBJ2-5
D: TRBD1
V: TRBV5-1
CDR3: CASRLGTDQETQYF
DNA: TGCGCCAGCAGACTCGGGACAGACCAAGAGACCCAGTACTTC

size: -
J: TRBJ2-3
D: -
V: TRBV7-9
CDR3: CASTSGSIGVNTQYF
DNA: TGTGCCAGCACCTCGGGTTCGATTGGTGTAAATACGCAGTATTTT

size: -
J: TRBJ2-2
D: -
V: TRBV7-9
CDR3: CASSFWGGRDTGELFF
DNA: TGTGCCAGCAGCTTTTGGGGCGGAAGGGACACCGGGGAGCTGTTTTTT

size: -
J: TRBJ2-2
D: TRBD2
V: TRBV12-3/TRBV12-4
CDR3: CASRAGTSGRANTGELFF
DNA: TGTGCCAGCAGAGCCGGGACTAGCGGGAGGGCGAACACCGGGGAGCTGTTTTTT

size: few
J: TRBJ2-1
D: TRBD1
V: TRBV5-6
CDR3: CASSLGQGQFF
DNA: TGTGCCAGCAGCTTGGGACAGGGCCAGTTCTTC

size: -
J: TRBJ2-3
D: -
V: TRBV7-6
CDR3: CASSPTRSLTDTQYF
DNA: TGTGCCAGCAGCCCGACTAGATCCCTCACAGATACGCAGTATTTT

size: few
J: TRBJ2-5
D: -
V: TRBV5-1
CDR3: CASRRGAPQETQYF
DNA: TGCGCCAGCAGAAGGGGGGCACCCCAAGAGACCCAGTACTTC

size: many
J: TRBJ2-2
D: -
V: TRBV6-5
CDR3: CASCSSLNTGELFF
DNA: TGTGCCAGCTGTTCTAGTCTTAACACCGGGGAGCTGTTTTTT

size: -
J: TRBJ2-6
D: -
V: TRBV5-1
CDR3: CASSSIASGANVLTF
DNA: TGCGCCAGCAGCAGTATTGCCTCTGGGGCCAACGTCCTGACTTTC